Listed here are 30 T cell receptor beta chains from one sample, sequenced in a study of cytomegalovirus exposure and HLA in healthy donors. PCR involved 60 Vbeta and 13 Jbeta primers. TCRdb's table, derived via immunoSEQ multiplex PCR, lists solely in-frame clones and lacks some. Of some 110,000 clones listed, approximately 80% were seen once; the top ten hold 13%. The sequenced material came from PBMCs. Receptors were obtained from a woman in her forties in good health and CMV-seropositive.

V and J are TRBV5-8 and TRBJ2-1; 13 bases are a match to TRBD2. The V and J ends lost 5 bases and 4 bases, in that order; junction bases with no gene match: 3. Germline V gene data show CDR1 as SGHTS and CDR2 as YDEGEE. CDR3 length: 15 residues. Written as DNA, the CDR3 is TGTGCCAGCAGTACGGGACTAGCGGGATACAATGAGCAGTTCTTC. Its translation is CASSTGLAGYNEQFF.

In nucleotides, the CDR3 is TGTGCCAGCAGCTTAGTCGGTGTGGGCACAGATACGCAGTATTTT. This sequence encodes CASSLVGVGTDTQYF. V and J are TRBV7-9 and TRBJ2-3; D is ambiguous. The CDR3 has 15 residues. Between the trimmed V and J ends, which lost 1 base and 1 base, there was a span of 9 bases. From germline, CDR1 is SEHNR and CDR2 FQNEAQ (reference sequence).

In this sample, this clone turned up a few times. This chain uses TRBV6-1 with TRBJ2-5; 10 positions agree with TRBD2. The J call may be wrong; the DNA end is better matched by TRBJ2-7. There are 15 residues in the CDR3. Germline V gene lookup returns CDR1 MNHNS and CDR2 SASEGT. CDR3 in DNA: TGTGCCAGCAGTGAAGTGGCTAGCGGGAGCTACGAGCAGTACTTC. It specifies CASSEVASGSYEQYF.

A few counts support this clone. The chain couples TRBV29-1 to TRBJ2-1; possibly TRBD2 for D (6 bases). The germline V gene has CDR1 SQVTM and CDR2 ANQGSEA. V lost 6 bases to trimming and J lost 3 bases, with 15 bases between them. CDR3 size: 14 residues. CDR3 amino acids: CSVGMTSYYNEQFF. CDR3 sequence (DNA): TGCAGCGTGGGGATGACTAGTTACTACAATGAGCAGTTCTTC.

This sequence joins TRBV2 and TRBJ1-1; TRBD1 might be the D (6 bases). Germline loops: CDR1 SNHLY, CDR2 FYNNEI. V was pared by 6 bases and J by 0 bases, with 8 bases between. This CDR3 has 13 amino acids. CDR3: CASRGHLNTEAFF. Written as DNA, the CDR3 is TGTGCCAGCAGGGGACACCTGAACACTGAAGCTTTCTTT.

This chain connects TRBV4-1 to TRBJ2-3, with TRBD2 matching 8 bases. Germline V lookup: CDR1 MGHRA, CDR2 YSYEKL. CDR3 length equals 16 residues. Trimming at V came to 4 bases and at J to 2 bases, leaving 8 bases not matched to a gene. The CDR3 region is CASSPPNGRVTDTQYF. CDR3 nucleotides: TGCGCCAGCAGCCCTCCTAACGGGAGGGTCACAGATACGCAGTATTTT.

In its sample, this clone was seen a few times. The chain employs TRBV7-2 and TRBJ2-7; TRBD1 aligns across 8 bases. The V segment lost 5 bases and the J segment 7 bases; nucleotides outside the gene matches: 7. CDR1 and CDR2 (germline): SGHTA, FQGNSA. This CDR3 contains 13 residues. The CDR3 sequence: CASSQDRVGEQYF. For the CDR3, the DNA is TGTGCCAGCAGCCAGGACAGGGTGGGGGAGCAGTACTTC.

This chain connects TRBV11-2 to TRBJ1-2, with D uncertain. CDR3 length: 14 residues. Trimming left V 1 base short and J 0 bases short, with 6 bases between. Per germline, CDR1 SGHAT and CDR2 FQNNGV. CDR3 loop: CASSLVGANYGYTF. The CDR3, as DNA: TGTGCCAGCAGCTTAGTAGGAGCTAACTATGGCTACACCTTC.

This chain's CDR3 is CASSLAGPSNNEQFF. The CDR3 DNA reads TGTGCCAGCAGCTTAGCAGGACCTAGCAACAATGAGCAGTTCTTC. This chain links TRBV7-8 with TRBJ2-1, with a possible D match to TRBD2 (5 bases). Germline loops: CDR1 SGHVS, CDR2 FQNEAQ. The CDR3 extends over 15 amino acids. The V end lost 0 bases, the J end lost 5 bases, and 11 bases lay between the germline ends.

As to this clone: The junction does not match germline at one end; this may be a read error. The chain employs TRBV7-6 and TRBJ2-7; a weak D match, TRBD2 (5 bases). Germline CDR1 reads SGHVS; CDR2 reads FNYEAQ. This CDR3 comprises 14 residues. In nucleotides, the CDR3 is TGTGCCAGCAGCCCCCGGGATAGCTCCCACGAGCAGTACTTC. Its protein product is CASSPRDSSHEQYF.

As DNA, the CDR3 is TGCGCCAGCAGCTTGGAGGGGCGCGGGGCAGATACGCAGTATTTT. As protein: CASSLEGRGADTQYF. The chain couples TRBV5-1 to TRBJ2-3; a weak D match, TRBD2 (6 bases). This CDR3 has 15 amino acids. V was trimmed by 0 bases and J by 4 bases, leaving 12 bases between them. CDR1 is SGHRS and CDR2 is YFSETQ in the germline V gene.

The chain has TRBV4-1 and TRBJ1-2, with TRBD1 identical over 7 bases. CDR1 and CDR2 from the germline V gene are MGHRA and YSYEKL. The trim removed 4 bases at V and 2 bases at J, leaving 7 bases unmatched. This CDR3 has 15 amino acids. The CDR3 loop is CASSPRGGRNYGYTF. The CDR3 nucleotides are TGCGCCAGCAGCCCCCGAGGGGGCAGGAACTATGGCTACACCTTC.

This clone was detected only once. The genes are TRBV7-9 and TRBJ2-7; 8 bases map to TRBD2. The V segment lost 2 bases and the J segment 2 bases; nucleotides outside the gene matches: 5. The V gene's germline CDR1 is SEHNR and CDR2 FQNEAQ (reference sequence). This CDR3 has 15 amino acids. The CDR3 bases are TGTGCCAGCAGCTTATCGGGACTAGGGGCCTACGAGCAGTACTTC. This encodes CASSLSGLGAYEQYF.

A few counts support this clone. The chain couples TRBV13 to TRBJ2-3, with D perhaps TRBD2 (6 bases). This CDR3 contains 15 residues. Germline CDR1 and CDR2: PRHDT and FYEKMQ (reference sequence). The V gene lost 3 bases and the J gene lost 3 bases, with 13 bases spanning the gap. The CDR3 coding sequence is TGTGCCAGCAGCTTGTCGGGAGTAATGACAGATACGCAGTATTTT. It yields the protein CASSLSGVMTDTQYF. Complete variable domain (other parts from reference TRBV13 and TRBJ2-3): AAGVIQSPRHLIKEKRETATLKCYPIPRHDTVYWYQQGPGQDPQFLISFYEKMQSDKGSIPDRFSAQQFSDYHSELNMSSLELGDSALYFCASSLSGVMTDTQYFGPGTRLTVL.

The chain recombines TRBV30 with TRBJ2-7, with TRBD1 matching 10 bases. The CDR3 has 13 amino acids. CDR1 is GTSNPN and CDR2 is SVGIG in the germline V gene (reference sequence). The trim removed 5 bases at V and 2 bases at J, leaving 3 bases unmatched. Here the CDR3 reads CAWVGQGTYEQYF. In DNA form, the CDR3 reads TGTGCCTGGGTGGGACAGGGGACCTACGAGCAGTACTTC.

The table lists this clone with a few counts. The rearrangement joins TRBV27 to TRBJ2-7; D may be TRBD1 (5 bases). Trimming shortened V by 5 bases and J by 3 bases, and 11 bases separated the two germline ends. The germline V gene has CDR1 MNHEY and CDR2 SMNVEV (reference sequence). This CDR3 is built from 13 residues. The CDR3 reads CASSVGRDYEQYF. The CDR3 coding sequence is TGTGCCAGCAGTGTCGGCAGGGACTACGAGCAGTACTTC.

The chain couples TRBV15 to TRBJ2-2, with 9 positions matching TRBD2. After removal of 1 base from V and 5 bases from J, the junction contained 17 bases not matched to a gene. The CDR3 contains 20 residues. Germline-derived CDR1 and CDR2 are LNHNV and YYDKDF (reference sequence). CDR3 DNA sequence: TGTGCCACCAGCAGAGGATTTGAGACTAGCGGAGCCGGAAGGACCGGGGAGCTGTTTTTT. Translated, it gives CATSRGFETSGAGRTGELFF.

CDR3 sequence: CASRLDREGYEQYF. The CDR3 DNA reads TGTGCCAGCAGACTAGACAGGGAAGGTTACGAGCAGTACTTC. The chain has TRBV6-5 and TRBJ2-7, with TRBD1 identical over 7 bases. The junction had 9 bases not matched to a gene; V was cut back by 6 bases and J by 4 bases. There are 14 residues in the CDR3. From germline, CDR1 is MNHEY and CDR2 SVGAGI.

This clone was counted only a few times. The CDR3 protein is CASSQAKTGPGELFF. The DNA for the CDR3 is TGCGCCAGCAGCCAAGCCAAGACAGGGCCCGGGGAGCTGTTTTTT. V is TRBV5-1 and J is TRBJ2-2, with 7 bases that match TRBD1. Germline assignment: CDR1 SGHRS and CDR2 YFSETQ. CDR3 length: 15 residues. The trim removed 4 bases at V and 6 bases at J, leaving 9 bases unmatched.

A word on this clone: It is unclear where the CDR3 begins or ends on the DNA, so no DNA is shown, and the CDR3 is as TCRdb lists it. The V gene is TRBV27, the J gene TRBJ2-7; the D call of TRBD1 is as the table states it, not checked on the DNA. The CDR3 extends over 13 residues, inclusive of both ends. CDR1 is MNHEY and CDR2 is SMNVEV in the germline V gene (reference sequence). The CDR3 loop is CARDRGRAVLRDF.

A few counts support this clone. The chain employs TRBV18 and TRBJ2-2, with 13 bases that match TRBD2. The CDR3 runs 17 residues. Germline V lookup: CDR1 KGHSH, CDR2 LQKENI. With 3 bases clipped from V and 4 bases from J, the junction kept 5 bases outside the gene matches. The CDR3 loop reads CASSPRGLAGSTGELFF. CDR3 sequence (DNA): TGTGCCAGCTCACCTAGGGGACTAGCGGGATCCACCGGGGAGCTGTTTTTT.

This chain joins TRBV18 and TRBJ2-5, with TRBD1 as a possible D gene (5 bases). Trimming took 5 bases from V and 1 from J, leaving 8 bases between them. The CDR3 runs to 13 residues. Germline V CDR1 and CDR2: KGHSH, LQKENI. The CDR3 protein is CASSADIQETQYF. The CDR3 region has the DNA TGTGCCAGCTCAGCGGACATCCAAGAGACCCAGTACTTC.

The rearrangement joins TRBV18 to TRBJ1-5; D gene ambiguous. The ends were cut back, 6 bases at V and 0 bases at J, with 12 bases in the middle. Germline V CDR1 and CDR2: KGHSH, LQKENI. The CDR3 consists of 15 residues. The CDR3 sequence: CASSEGTYSNQPQHF. In nucleotides, the CDR3 is TGTGCCAGCTCGGAGGGAACTTATAGCAATCAGCCCCAGCATTTT.

The chain couples TRBV5-5 to TRBJ1-2; 9 bases fit TRBD1. Germline V gives CDR1 SGHKS, CDR2 YYEKEE (reference sequence). Trimming removed 3 bases from V and 4 bases from J; junction bases left unmatched: 1. The CDR3 has 13 amino acids. This CDR3 reads CASSSDRGYGYTF. The DNA of the CDR3 is TGTGCCAGCAGCTCGGACAGGGGCTATGGCTACACCTTC.

This clone showed up just a few times. CDR3 loop: CASSVENWGDLNTGELFF. CDR3 coding DNA: TGTGCCAGCAGCGTAGAGAATTGGGGGGACCTGAACACCGGGGAGCTGTTTTTT. This chain links TRBV9 with TRBJ2-2, with D possibly TRBD2 on 6 matching bases. CDR3 length: 18 amino acids. Germline V gene lookup returns CDR1 SGDLS and CDR2 YYNGEE. Deletions cut 0 bases from V and 1 base from J, with 16 bases between.

The gene calls are TRBV4-2 and TRBJ1-6, with 7 bases lining up with TRBD1. CDR1 and CDR2 (germline): LGHNA, YNFKEQ. The trim removed 0 bases at V and 8 bases at J, leaving 4 bases unmatched. This CDR3 comprises 15 residues. CDR3 coding DNA: TGTGCCAGCAGCCAAGAACAGGGGCATGATTCACCCCTCCACTTT. It codes for CASSQEQGHDSPLHF.

The genes are TRBV9 and TRBJ2-7; 9 nucleotides match TRBD1. CDR3 length equals 13 residues. Germline assignment: CDR1 SGDLS and CDR2 YYNGEE. V shed 4 bases and J 5 bases; nucleotides not matched to a gene: 4. The CDR3 DNA is TGTGCCAGCAGCTCGGACAGGGGCCACGAGCAGTACTTC. This codes for CASSSDRGHEQYF.

The chain uses TRBV28 and TRBJ2-5; 10 bases are shared with TRBD1. Germline V CDR1 and CDR2: MDHEN, SYDVKM. There are 15 residues in the CDR3. V lost 3 bases to trimming and J lost 2 bases; unmatched junction nucleotides: 3. This CDR3 is CASSFPGQGQETQYF. The CDR3, as DNA: TGTGCCAGCAGTTTTCCGGGACAGGGGCAAGAGACCCAGTACTTC.

This chain uses TRBV6-1 with TRBJ2-5, with D possibly being TRBD2 (7 bases). Germline-derived CDR1 and CDR2 are MNHNS and SASEGT. CDR3 size: 15 residues. The V gene lost 1 base and the J gene lost 4 bases, with 13 bases spanning the gap. The CDR3 nucleotides read TGTGCCAGCAGTGAAGATCGGGGGGCGGGAGAGACCCAGTACTTC. It translates to CASSEDRGAGETQYF.

The chain couples TRBV7-9 to TRBJ2-1, with D possibly matching TRBD2 (7 bases). Per the germline V gene, CDR1 is SEHNR and CDR2 is FQNEAQ (reference sequence). Trimming shortened V by 5 bases and J by 3 bases, and 14 bases separated the two germline ends. This CDR3 region has 15 residues. CDR3 in DNA: TGTGCCAGCAGCCTAAGGGGGGAGGGCTACAATGAGCAGTTCTTC. It is translated as CASSLRGEGYNEQFF.